The source of this TCR beta chain is a study of beta chain features in type 1 diabetes. Whole-study context: On cell yields, gender and age, patients and healthy donors were similar. All of the samples together had approximately 100,000,000 sorted cells examined.

Trimming left V 4 bases short and J 4 bases short, with 11 bases between. CDR3 length: 13 amino acids. Looked up from germline, CDR1 is SGHTA and CDR2 is FQGNSA. Sorting of CD4+ naive, central memory, regulatory and stem cell-like memory cells was performed via CD45RO/CCR7/CD25/CD127/CD95/CD27. This clone was seen ten or more times. Isolated RNA was reverse transcribed in full, so expressed TCRB transcripts were sequenced. Method: immunoSEQ multiplex PCR; TCRdb's copy keeps in-frame clones and lacks some. The data show roughly 300,000 clones, 6.5% to 10% seen once. The chain couples TRBV7-2 to TRBJ2-7, with D unclear. The clonotype comes from a woman younger than 30 in good health. The specimen sequenced was central memory CD4+ T cells from blood. The CDR3 here is CASSSNQEYEQYF. CDR3 DNA sequence: TGTGCCAGCAGCTCCAACCAAGAATACGAGCAGTACTTC.